This T cell receptor (beta chain) emerged from a study of blood T cell repertoires in COVID-19. TCRdb keeps only in-frame clones here, not all; method: immunoSEQ multiplex PCR. The sample has about 230,000 clones; roughly 81% are singletons. The germline V and J ends were trimmed by 6 bases and 8 bases, with 11 bases remaining between them. This CDR3 has 11 amino acids. Germline loops: CDR1 SEHNR, CDR2 FQNEAQ (reference sequence). The rearrangement joins TRBV7-9 to TRBJ2-7; D unresolved. The sequence was collected from a man aged 35 to 55 with acute or convalescent COVID-19. The material sequenced was peripheral blood. The CDR3 here is CASSSTEKQYF. CDR3 coding DNA: TGTGCCAGCAGTTCTACAGAGAAGCAGTACTTC.